The 16 T cell receptor beta chains below come from one sample, sequenced in a study of control samples from healthy donors and cancer patients. TCRdb's copy holds only in-frame clones and misses some; the assay was immunoSEQ multiplex PCR. The data contain roughly 150,000 clones, about 91% of them singletons. The sample was blood. The receptors were sampled from a man younger than 30 in good health.

V gene TRBV9 combines with J gene TRBJ2-7, with D hard to call. The CDR3 contains 13 residues. Germline CDR1 is SGDLS and CDR2 is YYNGEE. The V gene lost 1 base and the J gene lost 6 bases, with 11 bases spanning the gap. For the CDR3, the DNA is TGTGCCAGCAGCGTAAACGTTATCGGCGAGCAGTACTTC. This gives the protein CASSVNVIGEQYF.

V usage is TRBV24-1 and J usage is TRBJ2-2, with 11 nucleotides matching TRBD1. This CDR3 is 17 amino acids long. Germline CDR1 is KGHDR and CDR2 is SFDVKD. J gave up 4 bases and V 4 bases, and 7 bases lay outside the gene matches. CDR3 coding DNA: TGTGCCACCAGTGACCGGACAGGGGGCCTAAGCACCGGGGAGCTGTTTTTT. It codes for CATSDRTGGLSTGELFF.

The chain uses TRBV6-2 or TRBV6-3 and TRBJ1-2; TRBD1 aligns across 7 bases. Germline V gene lookup returns CDR1 MNHEY and CDR2 SVGEGT. V shed 5 bases and J 4 bases; nucleotides not matched to a gene: 1. CDR3 size: 12 residues. The CDR3 DNA sequence: TGTGCCAGCAGTCCAGGGGGCTATGGCTACACCTTC. Translated: CASSPGGYGYTF.

This chain uses TRBV6-2 or TRBV6-3 with TRBJ2-2; no firm D call. CDR1 MNHEY and CDR2 SVGEGT come from the germline V gene. The CDR3 length is 13 residues. V was pared by 5 bases and J by 6 bases, with 10 bases between. This chain's CDR3 is CASSPRWSGELFF. CDR3 nucleotide sequence: TGTGCCAGCAGTCCCCGGTGGTCCGGGGAGCTGTTTTTT.

This rearrangement joins TRBV28 to TRBJ2-1, with 7 bases lining up with TRBD1. There are 13 residues in the CDR3. The trim removed 6 bases at V and 5 bases at J, leaving 4 bases unmatched. CDR1 is MDHEN and CDR2 is SYDVKM in the germline V gene. CDR3 nucleotide sequence: TGTGCCAGCAGCCTACAGGGGAACAATGAGCAGTTCTTC. Translated, it gives CASSLQGNNEQFF.

The chain joins TRBV7-2 to TRBJ1-1; 7 bases line up with TRBD1. Germline CDR1 SGHTA, CDR2 FQGNSA. CDR3 length: 14 amino acids. The junction had 3 bases not matched to a gene; V was cut back by 5 bases and J by 0 bases. The CDR3 is CASSRGTVNTEAFF. The CDR3 nucleotides read TGTGCCAGCAGCCGCGGGACAGTGAACACTGAAGCTTTCTTT.

The chain has TRBV18 and TRBJ1-1, with a tentative D call TRBD1 (5 bases). V was clipped by 0 bases and J by 0 bases, with 11 bases between them. This CDR3 comprises 16 residues. CDR1 and CDR2 (germline): KGHSH, LQKENI. CDR3 sequence (DNA): TGTGCCAGCTCACCACCGAGGGGAGGGCTGAACACTGAAGCTTTCTTT. Its protein product is CASSPPRGGLNTEAFF.

This chain links TRBV13 with TRBJ2-7, with a weak D call TRBD2 (5 bases). The CDR3 is made up of 11 amino acids. Trimming shortened V by 5 bases and J by 6 bases, and 8 bases separated the two germline ends. In germline, CDR1 is PRHDT, CDR2 FYEKMQ (reference sequence). CDR3 residues: CASSRGFEQYF. CDR3 nucleotides: TGTGCCAGCAGCCGAGGGTTCGAGCAGTACTTC.

V is TRBV18 and J is TRBJ2-1; 9 bases align to TRBD1. Trimming at V came to 4 bases and at J to 9 bases, leaving 13 bases not matched to a gene. CDR1 and CDR2 from the germline V gene are KGHSH and LQKENI. This CDR3 has 16 residues. The CDR3 loop is CASSLTTWDRAGEQFF. CDR3 nucleotides: TGTGCCAGCTCACTCACGACATGGGACAGGGCGGGTGAGCAGTTCTTC.

This rearrangement joins TRBV28 to TRBJ2-5; 9 bases agree with TRBD1. CDR1 MDHEN and CDR2 SYDVKM come from the germline V gene. The CDR3 runs to 14 residues. V was clipped by 6 bases and J by 4 bases; unmatched bases: 6. In DNA, the CDR3 is TGTGCCAGCAGCTTACAGGGGGCTGGAGAGACCCAGTACTTC. It translates to CASSLQGAGETQYF.

The rearrangement joins TRBV7-3 to TRBJ2-2; 7 bases line up with TRBD1. V shed 1 base and J 4 bases; nucleotides not matched to a gene: 9. This CDR3 has 17 amino acids. CDR1 is SGHTA, CDR2 FQGTGA, per germline. The CDR3 DNA reads as TGTGCCAGCAGCTTAAATCCCCCTGGACAGGCCACCGGGGAGCTGTTTTTT. Its translation is CASSLNPPGQATGELFF.

The genes are TRBV4-1 and TRBJ2-1; D gene uncertain. Trimming cost V 0 bases and J 10 bases, with 22 bases left between them. This CDR3 region has 17 residues. Germline lookup yields CDR1 MGHRA and CDR2 YSYEKL. DNA of the CDR3: TGCGCCAGCAGCCAAGAGTTCGACCTATTGGGTGATACCGAGCAGTTCTTC. Translating gives CASSQEFDLLGDTEQFF.

V gene TRBV9 combines with J gene TRBJ2-7, with 8 bases lining up with TRBD1. CDR3 length: 14 residues. V dropped 0 bases and J dropped 4; count of bases not matched to a gene: 3. Germline CDR1 and CDR2: SGDLS and YYNGEE. This CDR3 is CASSVAGGGYEQYF. CDR3 DNA sequence: TGTGCCAGCAGCGTAGCAGGGGGCGGGTACGAGCAGTACTTC.

The chain carries TRBV11-2 and TRBJ1-4, with D unresolved. The CDR3 is 10 residues long. Germline V lookup: CDR1 SGHAT, CDR2 FQNNGV. Trimming cost V 6 bases and J 12 bases, with 8 bases left between them. The CDR3 protein is CASSGSELFF. CDR3 coding DNA: TGTGCCAGCAGTGGGTCCGAACTGTTTTTT.

Only a few counts were recorded for this clone. The chain combines TRBV4-1 with TRBJ2-2; perhaps TRBD1 as D (5 bases). With 0 bases removed from V and 0 bases from J, the gap between germline ends came to 8 bases. The CDR3 has 16 residues. Germline CDR1 and CDR2: MGHRA and YSYEKL. The CDR3 sequence: CASSQDDRPNTGELFF. CDR3 nucleotide sequence: TGCGCCAGCAGCCAAGATGACAGACCGAACACCGGGGAGCTGTTTTTT.

The table lists this clone with a count of one. The chain is built from TRBV18 and TRBJ2-5; TRBD1 might be the D (6 bases). CDR1 is KGHSH and CDR2 is LQKENI in the germline V gene. V dropped 5 bases and J dropped 1 base, with 14 bases sitting between them. CDR3 length equals 15 residues. CDR3 sequence reads: CASSGGARGQETQYF. The DNA of the CDR3 is TGTGCCAGCTCAGGGGGAGCCAGGGGCCAAGAGACCCAGTACTTC.